The rows below give T cell receptor beta chains drawn from one sample of a study of blood T cell repertoires in COVID-19. The data were produced by immunoSEQ multiplex PCR, yet TCRdb's version contains in-frame clones alone and is incomplete. The table lists about 77,000 clones, 90% of them singletons, with around a sixth in the top ten. Sequencing was performed on peripheral blood. The receptors originated from a woman aged 80 or over with active or convalescent COVID-19. Both conserved end residues are part of each CDR3. The D gene is left open where the match is weak. Only some rows state a clone size, as once, few, many or a class for expanded clones.

j_call: TRBJ1-2
d_call: -
v_call: TRBV3-1/TRBV3-2
clone_size: -
cdr3_nt: TGTGCCAGCAGCCAAGGGTCGCCAGGGACTCACTATGGCTACACCTTC
cdr3_aa: CASSQGSPGTHYGYTF

j_call: TRBJ1-4
d_call: TRBD1
v_call: TRBV5-1
clone_size: -
cdr3_nt: TGCGCCAGCTGTTTGGGGACAGGGTTGGAAAAACTGTTTTTT
cdr3_aa: CASCLGTGLEKLFF

j_call: TRBJ2-2
d_call: TRBD2
v_call: TRBV6-6
clone_size: few
cdr3_nt: TGTGCCAGCGGCTGGGAGGGGAACACCGGGGAGCTGTTTTTT
cdr3_aa: CASGWEGNTGELFF

j_call: TRBJ2-5
d_call: TRBD2
v_call: TRBV10-3
clone_size: -
cdr3_nt: TGTGCCATCAGTGATTTGGGAGGGATACAAGAGACCCAGTACTTC
cdr3_aa: CAISDLGGIQETQYF

j_call: TRBJ1-1
d_call: -
v_call: TRBV5-5
clone_size: -
cdr3_nt: TGTGCCAGCAGCCAGTGGGAGGGGAGAAACACTGAAGCTTTCTTT
cdr3_aa: CASSQWEGRNTEAFF

j_call: TRBJ1-2
d_call: TRBD1
v_call: TRBV5-3
clone_size: -
cdr3_nt: TGTGCCAGAAGCAAACCGAGACAGGGGGCGTTGAGTGGCTACACCTTC
cdr3_aa: CARSKPRQGALSGYTF

j_call: TRBJ2-7
d_call: TRBD2
v_call: TRBV10-3
clone_size: -
cdr3_nt: TGTGCCATCAGACCCGGAGCGGGGAGCTCCTACGAGCAGTACTTC
cdr3_aa: CAIRPGAGSSYEQYF

j_call: TRBJ1-2
d_call: -
v_call: TRBV7-9
clone_size: -
cdr3_nt: TGTGCCAGCAGCCAAAGTGGAGAAAGGGGAAATGGCTACACCTTC
cdr3_aa: CASSQSGERGNGYTF

j_call: TRBJ1-1
d_call: -
v_call: TRBV18
clone_size: -
cdr3_nt: TGTGCCAGCTCGTACAAACGGGGGGTGTCTGAAGCTTTCTTT
cdr3_aa: CASSYKRGVSEAFF

j_call: TRBJ2-5
d_call: -
v_call: TRBV4-3
clone_size: -
cdr3_nt: TGCGCCAGCAGCCGTCGGGGAGGAGAGACCCAGTACTTC
cdr3_aa: CASSRRGGETQYF

j_call: TRBJ2-3
d_call: TRBD2
v_call: TRBV2
clone_size: -
cdr3_nt: TGTGCCAGCAGTGAAGAGCGGGGGGCCACAGATACGCAGTATTTT
cdr3_aa: CASSEERGATDTQYF

j_call: TRBJ1-2
d_call: -
v_call: TRBV28
clone_size: -
cdr3_nt: TGTGCCAGCAGTCGGCCAGGGGTTGGCTATGGCTACACCTTC
cdr3_aa: CASSRPGVGYGYTF

j_call: TRBJ2-7
d_call: -
v_call: TRBV5-1
clone_size: -
cdr3_nt: TGCGCCAGCAGCTTGTCACCGGGGGACGACGAGCAGTACTTC
cdr3_aa: CASSLSPGDDEQYF

j_call: TRBJ1-6
d_call: TRBD1
v_call: TRBV28
clone_size: -
cdr3_nt: TGTGCCAGCAGTTCAACGACAGGGGGCAATTCACCCCTCCACTTT
cdr3_aa: CASSSTTGGNSPLHF

j_call: TRBJ1-1
d_call: -
v_call: TRBV2
clone_size: once
cdr3_nt: TGTGCCAGCAGTTTTGACAGAAACATGAACACTGAAGCTTTCTTT
cdr3_aa: CASSFDRNMNTEAFF

j_call: TRBJ2-7
d_call: TRBD2
v_call: TRBV6-6
clone_size: -
cdr3_nt: TGTGCCAGCGCATTAGCGGGGTACGAGCAGTACTTC
cdr3_aa: CASALAGYEQYF

j_call: TRBJ1-2
d_call: -
v_call: TRBV7-2
clone_size: few
cdr3_nt: TGTGCCAGCAGCTTAGGCCTAGACAGAGACTATGGCTACACCTTC
cdr3_aa: CASSLGLDRDYGYTF

j_call: TRBJ1-5
d_call: -
v_call: TRBV6-2/TRBV6-3
clone_size: -
cdr3_nt: TGTGCCAGCAGTTACGGTTGGAGGGGCCCATCACATCAGCCCCAGCATTTT
cdr3_aa: CASSYGWRGPSHQPQHF

j_call: TRBJ1-2
d_call: -
v_call: TRBV6-5
clone_size: -
cdr3_nt: TGTGCCAGCAGTACGGGGGTGAACTATGGCTACACCTTC
cdr3_aa: CASSTGVNYGYTF

j_call: TRBJ1-1
d_call: -
v_call: TRBV5-1
clone_size: once
cdr3_nt: TGCGCCAGCGGGGCAGGGAGGGTGGTCACTGAAGCTTTCTTT
cdr3_aa: CASGAGRVVTEAFF

j_call: TRBJ1-1
d_call: -
v_call: TRBV7-2
clone_size: -
cdr3_nt: TGTGCCAGCAGCTTACAGGGGCACACTGAAGCTTTCTTT
cdr3_aa: CASSLQGHTEAFF

j_call: TRBJ1-5
d_call: -
v_call: TRBV28
clone_size: -
cdr3_nt: TGTGCCAGCAGTTTAGGACAAAGTAGCAATCAGCCCCAGCATTTT
cdr3_aa: CASSLGQSSNQPQHF

j_call: TRBJ1-1
d_call: TRBD1
v_call: TRBV5-4
clone_size: -
cdr3_nt: TGTGCCAGCAGCTTGCCCGGACAGGGTTTCACTGAAGCTTTCTTT
cdr3_aa: CASSLPGQGFTEAFF

j_call: TRBJ1-6
d_call: -
v_call: TRBV14
clone_size: -
cdr3_nt: TGTGCCAGCAGCCAAGTCGGGGGTAAAGGTTCACCCCTCCACTTT
cdr3_aa: CASSQVGGKGSPLHF

j_call: TRBJ1-2
d_call: -
v_call: TRBV14
clone_size: -
cdr3_nt: TGTGCCAGCAGCCCAGTGGGAGGGGGCTATGGCTACACCTTC
cdr3_aa: CASSPVGGGYGYTF

j_call: TRBJ1-1
d_call: -
v_call: TRBV28
clone_size: -
cdr3_nt: TGTGCCAGCAGGACAGAACCTCAACTAATGAACACTGAAGCTTTCTTT
cdr3_aa: CASRTEPQLMNTEAFF

j_call: TRBJ1-1
d_call: -
v_call: TRBV3-1/TRBV3-2
clone_size: -
cdr3_nt: TGTGCCAGCAGCCAAGCTTCGGGTAACACTGAAGCTTTCTTT
cdr3_aa: CASSQASGNTEAFF

j_call: TRBJ1-2
d_call: -
v_call: TRBV14
clone_size: -
cdr3_nt: TGTGCCAGCAGCCACCTGAGCGGGGGAACGGACTATGGCTACACCTTC
cdr3_aa: CASSHLSGGTDYGYTF

j_call: TRBJ2-5
d_call: TRBD1
v_call: TRBV29-1
clone_size: -
cdr3_nt: TGCAGCGTTGTAGCAGGGGGCGAGACCCAGTACTTC
cdr3_aa: CSVVAGGETQYF

j_call: TRBJ1-1
d_call: -
v_call: TRBV7-8
clone_size: -
cdr3_nt: TGTGCCAGCAGCTGGGGGGAGGGCCTCTTGAACACTGAAGCTTTCTTT
cdr3_aa: CASSWGEGLLNTEAFF

j_call: TRBJ1-5
d_call: -
v_call: TRBV7-9
clone_size: -
cdr3_nt: TGTGCCAGCAGCCCGGGGGAGGCGAGCAATCAGCCCCAGCATTTT
cdr3_aa: CASSPGEASNQPQHF

j_call: TRBJ1-4
d_call: TRBD1
v_call: TRBV7-9
clone_size: -
cdr3_nt: TGTACCAGCAGCCCCGGGACAGGTGCTGCTAATGAAAAACTGTTTTTT
cdr3_aa: CTSSPGTGAANEKLFF

j_call: TRBJ2-1
d_call: TRBD2
v_call: TRBV2
clone_size: -
cdr3_nt: TGTGCCAGCAGTGAGGTGGGGACTAGGATCCCGGAGCAGTTCTTC
cdr3_aa: CASSEVGTRIPEQFF

j_call: TRBJ1-2
d_call: -
v_call: TRBV14
clone_size: -
cdr3_nt: TGTGCCAGCAGCCAAGAAACAGCCCACTATGGCTACACCTTC
cdr3_aa: CASSQETAHYGYTF

j_call: TRBJ1-2
d_call: -
v_call: TRBV19
clone_size: -
cdr3_nt: TGTGCCAGTAACCTAGGCCGTCTTAACTATGGCTACACCTTC
cdr3_aa: CASNLGRLNYGYTF

j_call: TRBJ1-1
d_call: -
v_call: TRBV6-5
clone_size: -
cdr3_nt: TGTGCCAGCAGTTACATCTCTAGTTCTGGAAAAGCTTTCTTT
cdr3_aa: CASSYISSSGKAFF

j_call: TRBJ2-3
d_call: TRBD2
v_call: TRBV12-3/TRBV12-4
clone_size: few
cdr3_nt: TGTGCCAGCAACAGCGGGGGGGCCGATACGCAGTATTTT
cdr3_aa: CASNSGGADTQYF

j_call: TRBJ1-2
d_call: -
v_call: TRBV25-1
clone_size: -
cdr3_nt: TGTGCCAGCAGTGACAGGGGAATGCCGAATGGCTACACCTTC
cdr3_aa: CASSDRGMPNGYTF

j_call: TRBJ2-1
d_call: TRBD2
v_call: TRBV4-3
clone_size: once
cdr3_nt: TGCGCCAGCAGCTTCGGGGGGTTGGAGAGTGTTGAGCAGTTCTTC
cdr3_aa: CASSFGGLESVEQFF

j_call: TRBJ1-4
d_call: TRBD1
v_call: TRBV28
clone_size: -
cdr3_nt: TGTGCCGTCAAGGGTGCAGGGGGGTATGAAAAACTGTTTTTT
cdr3_aa: CAVKGAGGYEKLFF

j_call: TRBJ1-2
d_call: -
v_call: TRBV5-1
clone_size: once
cdr3_nt: TGCGCCAGCAGCTTGGTAGCGGGTACGAACTATGGCTACACCTTC
cdr3_aa: CASSLVAGTNYGYTF

j_call: TRBJ2-1
d_call: TRBD1
v_call: TRBV11-2
clone_size: -
cdr3_nt: TGTGCCAGCAGCTCTCGCTTGGGGACAGGGGTTTACAATGAGCAGTTCTTC
cdr3_aa: CASSSRLGTGVYNEQFF

j_call: TRBJ1-6
d_call: -
v_call: TRBV6-2/TRBV6-3
clone_size: -
cdr3_nt: TGTGCCAGCAGTCCCCCCTACCATTCACCCCTCCACTTT
cdr3_aa: CASSPPYHSPLHF

j_call: TRBJ1-2
d_call: -
v_call: TRBV7-9
clone_size: once
cdr3_nt: TGTGCCAGCAGCTTAGCCCCTGGACAGAGTAATGGCTACACCTTC
cdr3_aa: CASSLAPGQSNGYTF

j_call: TRBJ1-1
d_call: -
v_call: TRBV6-2/TRBV6-3
clone_size: -
cdr3_nt: TGTGCCAGCAGTCCAGGGGTGAACACTGAAGCTTTCTTT
cdr3_aa: CASSPGVNTEAFF

j_call: TRBJ2-7
d_call: -
v_call: TRBV7-2
clone_size: -
cdr3_nt: TGTGCCAGCAGCTTAGAGGTGTGGGGACCCCAGGCGGGGGAGCAGTACTTC
cdr3_aa: CASSLEVWGPQAGEQYF

j_call: TRBJ2-7
d_call: -
v_call: TRBV2
clone_size: -
cdr3_nt: TGTGCCAGCAGTGGGAGGGTCTCCACCTACGAGCAGTACTTC
cdr3_aa: CASSGRVSTYEQYF

j_call: TRBJ1-1
d_call: -
v_call: TRBV15
clone_size: -
cdr3_nt: TGTGCCACCAGCAGAGATTATTGGGGGGGCACTGAAGCTTTCTTT
cdr3_aa: CATSRDYWGGTEAFF

j_call: TRBJ1-2
d_call: TRBD1
v_call: TRBV19
clone_size: -
cdr3_nt: TGTGCCAGTAGTACTCCGGGGACAGGGGATTATGGCTACACCTTC
cdr3_aa: CASSTPGTGDYGYTF

j_call: TRBJ2-4
d_call: TRBD1
v_call: TRBV27
clone_size: once
cdr3_nt: TGTGCCAGCAGTTCATTACAGGGGGCCTCAGCCAAAAACATTCAGTACTTC
cdr3_aa: CASSSLQGASAKNIQYF

j_call: TRBJ1-2
d_call: TRBD1
v_call: TRBV5-5
clone_size: -
cdr3_nt: TGTGCCAGCAGCTTGGATCCCGGGACAGGAATTAACTATGGCTACACCTTC
cdr3_aa: CASSLDPGTGINYGYTF

j_call: TRBJ1-5
d_call: TRBD1
v_call: TRBV19
clone_size: -
cdr3_nt: TGTGCCAGTAGTATAGATCCCGGGCAGGGGGTTTATCAGCCCCAGCATTTT
cdr3_aa: CASSIDPGQGVYQPQHF

j_call: TRBJ2-6
d_call: -
v_call: TRBV18
clone_size: -
cdr3_nt: TGTGCCAGCTCACCACCGACGGGCTCTGGGGCCAACGTCCTGACTTTC
cdr3_aa: CASSPPTGSGANVLTF

j_call: TRBJ2-7
d_call: -
v_call: TRBV9
clone_size: few
cdr3_nt: TGTGCCAGCAGCGTAGATCAGGGGTACGAGCAGTACTTC
cdr3_aa: CASSVDQGYEQYF

j_call: TRBJ2-1
d_call: TRBD1
v_call: TRBV11-3
clone_size: once
cdr3_nt: TGTGCCAGCAGCTACCGGGACAGCGAGCAGTTCTTC
cdr3_aa: CASSYRDSEQFF

j_call: TRBJ1-5
d_call: -
v_call: TRBV2
clone_size: -
cdr3_nt: TGTGCCAGCAGTGGGTTGACAGATAGCAATCAGCCCCAGCATTTT
cdr3_aa: CASSGLTDSNQPQHF

j_call: TRBJ1-6
d_call: -
v_call: TRBV7-9
clone_size: -
cdr3_nt: TGTGCCAGCAGCCCCGGTGCGGGGGCCTATAATTCACCCCTCCACTTT
cdr3_aa: CASSPGAGAYNSPLHF